This is a list of T cell receptor beta chains from one sample in a study of shared clonotypes between healthy human individuals. TCRdb's copy holds only in-frame clones and misses some; the assay was immunoSEQ multiplex PCR. Here the sample spans around 1,100,000 clones, about 72% being singletons. Source material: memory CD4+ T cells from PBMCs. These receptors all come from a man between 18 and 35 years old in good health. Some clones in this sample may be carry-over from other donors' samples. Both conserved end residues are part of each CDR3. A D gene is named only where the DNA matches it firmly. Clone sizes are given selectively: once, few, many, or a class where the clone is expanded.

D gene: TRBD2; clone size: .; J gene: TRBJ2-5; V gene: TRBV9; CDR3 DNA: TGTGCCAGCAGCGTACAGCCCCGGGAGGGAGAGACCCAGTACTTC; CDR3 protein: CASSVQPREGETQYF
D gene: TRBD1; clone size: .; J gene: TRBJ1-5; V gene: TRBV9; CDR3 DNA: TGTGCCAGCAGCGTAGGGAGGCCCTTGACGGGACAGGGTCGTCAGCCCCAGCATTTT; CDR3 protein: CASSVGRPLTGQGRQPQHF
D gene: .; clone size: .; J gene: TRBJ2-3; V gene: TRBV9; CDR3 DNA: TGTGCCAGCAGCGTGAGGGCCGCCCGTAGCACAGATACGCAGTATTTT; CDR3 protein: CASSVRAARSTDTQYF
D gene: .; clone size: .; J gene: TRBJ2-2; V gene: TRBV6-5; CDR3 DNA: TGTGCCAGCAGTTACCTCGCCGGGGAGCTGTTTTTT; CDR3 protein: CASSYLAGELFF
D gene: TRBD1; clone size: .; J gene: TRBJ1-5; V gene: TRBV7-9; CDR3 DNA: TGTGCCAGCAGCCTACGGGACAGGGGGCAGGAGGATCAGCCCCAGCATTTT; CDR3 protein: CASSLRDRGQEDQPQHF
D gene: TRBD1; clone size: few; J gene: TRBJ2-7; V gene: TRBV5-1; CDR3 DNA: TGCGCCAGCAGCTTGGAGGGGACAGGGTCCTACGAGCAGTACTTC; CDR3 protein: CASSLEGTGSYEQYF
D gene: .; clone size: few; J gene: TRBJ1-5; V gene: TRBV18; CDR3 DNA: TGTGCCAGCTCGCCCGGGACCAGCAATCAGCCCCAGCATTTT; CDR3 protein: CASSPGTSNQPQHF
D gene: .; clone size: few; J gene: TRBJ2-7; V gene: TRBV10-1; CDR3 DNA: TGCGCCAGCAGTGAGGACCATCGAGGGGCCTACGAGCAGTACTTC; CDR3 protein: CASSEDHRGAYEQYF
D gene: .; clone size: .; J gene: TRBJ2-5; V gene: TRBV21-1; CDR3 DNA: TGTGCCAGCAGCACTTGTCTCCGGGCCTGTGAGACCCAGTACTTC; CDR3 protein: CASSTCLRACETQYF
D gene: .; clone size: .; J gene: TRBJ1-2; V gene: TRBV6-5; CDR3 DNA: TGTGCCAGCAGTCAAGGGTTCTATGGCTACACCTTC; CDR3 protein: CASSQGFYGYTF
D gene: .; clone size: once; J gene: TRBJ2-5; V gene: TRBV7-2; CDR3 DNA: TGTGCCAGCAGCGTGGACTGGAAAGAGACCCAGTACTTC; CDR3 protein: CASSVDWKETQYF
D gene: TRBD2; clone size: .; J gene: TRBJ2-3; V gene: TRBV5-1; CDR3 DNA: TGCGCCAGCAGGCGGCCCCTAGCGGCAAGCACAGATACGCAGTATTTT; CDR3 protein: CASRRPLAASTDTQYF
D gene: .; clone size: .; J gene: TRBJ1-5; V gene: TRBV30; CDR3 DNA: TGTGCCTGGAGTGCCCCCGGGGGGGCACAGCCCCAGCATTTT; CDR3 protein: CAWSAPGGAQPQHF
D gene: .; clone size: .; J gene: TRBJ1-5; V gene: TRBV28; CDR3 DNA: TGTGCCAGCAGAACCTCCGGACCCGACCATCAGCCCCAGCATTTT; CDR3 protein: CASRTSGPDHQPQHF
D gene: .; clone size: .; J gene: TRBJ1-1; V gene: TRBV14; CDR3 DNA: TGTGCCAGCAGCCAAGATCGCGGACAGTGGCACACTGAAGCTTTCTTT; CDR3 protein: CASSQDRGQWHTEAFF
D gene: .; clone size: few; J gene: TRBJ2-6; V gene: TRBV5-6; CDR3 DNA: TGTGCCAGCAGCCCGCGGGCCAGGGGTCCCTCTGGGGCCAACGTCCTGACTTTC; CDR3 protein: CASSPRARGPSGANVLTF
D gene: TRBD1; clone size: .; J gene: TRBJ2-7; V gene: TRBV5-1; CDR3 DNA: TGCGCCAGCAGCTCTCATCCGGGACAGACCTACGAGCAGTACTTC; CDR3 protein: CASSSHPGQTYEQYF
D gene: TRBD1; clone size: .; J gene: TRBJ1-3; V gene: TRBV30; CDR3 DNA: TGTGCCTGGAGGGGACAGGGGTTCGGAAACACCATATATTTT; CDR3 protein: CAWRGQGFGNTIYF
D gene: TRBD2; clone size: .; J gene: TRBJ2-1; V gene: TRBV9; CDR3 DNA: TGTGCCAGCAGCGTAGGGGGACTAAGGAATGAGCAGTTCTTC; CDR3 protein: CASSVGGLRNEQFF
D gene: TRBD1; clone size: .; J gene: TRBJ1-2; V gene: TRBV11-2; CDR3 DNA: TGTGCCAGCAGCTTAGGGCCAGGGACAGGCCTGTATGGCTACACCTTC; CDR3 protein: CASSLGPGTGLYGYTF
D gene: TRBD1; clone size: once; J gene: TRBJ2-1; V gene: TRBV29-1; CDR3 DNA: TGCAGCCTGGGACAGAACAATGAGCAGTTCTTC; CDR3 protein: CSLGQNNEQFF
D gene: .; clone size: .; J gene: TRBJ1-5; V gene: TRBV27; CDR3 DNA: TGTGCCAGCAGTTTATATGCAGGTATCGATAGCAATCAGCCCCAGCATTTT; CDR3 protein: CASSLYAGIDSNQPQHF
D gene: .; clone size: .; J gene: TRBJ1-1; V gene: TRBV6-1; CDR3 DNA: TGTGCCAGCAGTGAAGCGTACGGTTGGACTGAAGCTTTCTTT; CDR3 protein: CASSEAYGWTEAFF
D gene: .; clone size: many; J gene: TRBJ2-3; V gene: TRBV2; CDR3 DNA: TGTGCCAGCAGGGACACGGCCACAGATACGCAGTATTTT; CDR3 protein: CASRDTATDTQYF